Below, one T cell receptor beta chain is given with its context. The data derive from a study of early T cells in non-severe SARS-CoV-2 infection. CDR3 size: 15 residues. CDR1 and CDR2 (germline): KGHSH, LQKENI. The ends lost 3 bases at V and 3 bases at J; junction bases unmatched: 7. A single record per CDR3 protein comes from TCRdb applying MiXCR to the 5' RACE reads. The repertoire has roughly 75,000 distinct CDR3 sequences, 9% to 10% of them found once; the top ten carry approximately 4.9%. The sequence was collected from an adult who was a healthcare worker with PCR-confirmed SARS-CoV-2 infection or an uninfected control (not recorded which). The sequenced sample consisted of whole blood. The rearrangement joins TRBV18 to TRBJ2-7, with 8 positions matching TRBD1. The DNA for the CDR3 is TGTGCCAGCTCACCCCCGGGGACAGGTATCTACGAGCAGTACTTC. Translation gives CASSPPGTGIYEQYF.